The next 9 T cell receptor beta chains were all read from a single sample in a study of OX40 agonist ivuxolimab in advanced cancers. Repertoires were generated with immunoSEQ multiplex PCR, while TCRdb's copy carries only in-frame clones and drops some. The sample has roughly 97,000 clones, 85% to 90% seen once. The specimen was CD4+ or CD8+ T cells sorted from blood, collected in a trial of the OX40 agonist ivuxolimab. The receptors stem from an adult with an advanced solid tumor such as melanoma, head and neck, liver or kidney cancer.

The chain links TRBV6-1 to TRBJ2-5, with D possibly TRBD1 on 6 matching bases. CDR3 length: 13 amino acids. Trimming cost V 6 bases and J 3 bases, with 11 bases left between them. Germline V gene lookup returns CDR1 MNHNS and CDR2 SASEGT. The CDR3 is CASSRDNKETQYF. CDR3 nucleotide sequence: TGTGCCAGCAGCAGGGACAACAAAGAGACCCAGTACTTC.

This sequence joins TRBV18 and TRBJ1-2, with D tentatively TRBD1 (5 bases). V gave up 8 bases and J gave up 5 bases, with 15 bases separating them. This CDR3 region has 13 residues. Germline V gene sequence: CDR1 KGHSH, CDR2 LQKENI. Here the CDR3 reads CASPNGAEYGYTF. CDR3 bases: TGTGCCAGCCCTAACGGGGCGGAGTATGGCTACACCTTC.

The rearrangement joins TRBV10-3 to TRBJ1-1, with 9 bases lining up with TRBD1. J lost 5 bases, V lost 11 bases, and 6 bases had no gene match. This CDR3 contains 12 residues. Per germline, CDR1 ENHRY and CDR2 SYGVKD. The CDR3 here is CAAGQGMTEAFF. DNA for the CDR3: TGTGCCGCAGGACAGGGGATGACTGAAGCTTTCTTT.

This clone was recorded once. V usage is TRBV5-8 and J usage is TRBJ1-1; perhaps TRBD1 as D (5 bases). CDR1 SGHTS and CDR2 YDEGEE come from the germline V gene. V lost 2 bases to trimming and J lost 5 bases, with 10 bases between them. CDR3 size: 13 residues. The CDR3 spells CASSLRRETEAFF. The CDR3 coding sequence is TGTGCCAGCAGCTTACGCAGGGAAACTGAAGCTTTCTTT.

This chain links TRBV7-2 with TRBJ1-1; D possibly corresponds to TRBD1 (5 bases). The CDR3 is 15 amino acids. Per germline, CDR1 SGHTA and CDR2 FQGNSA. Trimming removed 1 base from V and 0 bases from J, with 9 bases in between. The CDR3 loop is CASSLGDGMNTEAFF. The CDR3 DNA is TGTGCCAGCAGCTTAGGGGACGGTATGAACACTGAAGCTTTCTTT.

CDR3 amino acids: CAIGANSGNTIYF. CDR3 sequence (DNA): TGTGCCATCGGGGCAAACTCTGGAAACACCATATATTTT. The rearrangement uses TRBV10-3 and TRBJ1-3; a possible D gene is TRBD1 (5 bases). CDR3 length: 13 residues. V lost 8 bases and J lost 0, with 8 bases in between. Germline-derived CDR1 and CDR2 are ENHRY and SYGVKD.

The rearrangement joins TRBV18 to TRBJ1-1, with TRBD1 matching over 8 bases. CDR1 is KGHSH and CDR2 is LQKENI in the germline V gene. The trim removed 3 bases at V and 1 base at J, leaving 7 bases unmatched. The CDR3 runs 16 residues. CDR3 sequence: CASSPAGQGGNTEAFF. The CDR3 coding sequence is TGTGCCAGCTCACCTGCTGGACAGGGTGGGAACACTGAAGCTTTCTTT.

This clone turned up a few times. The chain joins TRBV7-9 to TRBJ1-5, with D uncertain. Germline assignment: CDR1 SEHNR and CDR2 FQNEAQ (reference sequence). This CDR3 comprises 19 residues. The germline V and J ends were trimmed by 0 bases and 0 bases, with 18 bases remaining between them. CDR3 protein: CASSLAPSPTTHSNQPQHF. In DNA, the CDR3 is TGTGCCAGCAGCTTAGCGCCGAGCCCGACTACGCATAGCAATCAGCCCCAGCATTTT.

This chain uses TRBV7-3 with TRBJ2-1; 7 bases map to TRBD1. The CDR3 is made up of 17 amino acids. Per germline, CDR1 SGHTA and CDR2 FQGTGA. The V segment lost 3 bases and the J segment 5 bases; nucleotides outside the gene matches: 13. The CDR3 spells CASSFRGPQGSHNEQFF. In DNA, the CDR3 is TGTGCCAGCAGCTTTCGGGGCCCACAGGGGTCCCACAATGAGCAGTTCTTC.